The rows below give T cell receptor beta chains drawn from one sample of a study of blood T cell repertoires in COVID-19. The table came from immunoSEQ multiplex PCR; TCRdb's copy has only in-frame clones and leaves some out. The sample consists of approximately 110,000 clones, roughly 83% of them appearing once. The sequenced material came from peripheral blood. The receptor set was obtained from a human donor in a cohort sampled during active COVID-19. Both conserved end residues are part of each CDR3. D genes are given only for firm matches. Only part of the rows carry a size: once, few, many, or a class if the clone is expanded.

D gene	V gene	clone size	J gene	CDR3 DNA	CDR3 protein
NA	TRBV2	NA	TRBJ1-5	TGTGCCAGCAGGACATTAAGCAATCAGCCCCAGCATTTT	CASRTLSNQPQHF
NA	TRBV5-8	NA	TRBJ1-1	TGTGCCAGCACCCAACTAACCGACAGGACGAGTGCTGAAGCTTTCTTT	CASTQLTDRTSAEAFF
NA	TRBV5-1	NA	TRBJ2-5	TGCGCCAGCAGTTTGGGGGCAGAGGGAGAGACCCAGTACTTC	CASSLGAEGETQYF
NA	TRBV11-2	NA	TRBJ2-7	TGTGCCAGCAGCTTAGAACAGGCCTCCTACGAGCAGTACTTC	CASSLEQASYEQYF
NA	TRBV9	NA	TRBJ1-2	TGTGCCAGCAGCGTAGAGAACAGGGCGGGCTACACCTTC	CASSVENRAGYTF
NA	TRBV13	once	TRBJ1-3	TGTGCCAGCAGCTTAAATCCGGGACTGTCGGTCTCTGGAAACACCATATATTTT	CASSLNPGLSVSGNTIYF
TRBD2	TRBV9	NA	TRBJ2-7	TGTGCCAGCAGCGTTCTAGCGGGACCCTACGAGCAGTACTTC	CASSVLAGPYEQYF
TRBD1	TRBV10-2	NA	TRBJ2-5	TGCGCCAGTGCATTACAGGGGGACCAAGAGACCCAGTACTTC	CASALQGDQETQYF
NA	TRBV7-3	NA	TRBJ2-3	TGTGCCAGCAGCTCTAGCACAGATACGCAGTATTTT	CASSSSTDTQYF
NA	TRBV6-5	NA	TRBJ1-1	TGTGCCAGCAGTCTACAGGGGAACACTGAAGCTTTCTTT	CASSLQGNTEAFF
NA	TRBV12-5	NA	TRBJ1-6	TGTGCTAGTGGTTTGGCCCCCCCATATAATTCACCCCTCCACTTT	CASGLAPPYNSPLHF
NA	TRBV29-1	NA	TRBJ2-1	TGCAGCGTTGAAGGAAGTCTAAGCTCCTACAATGAGCAGTTCTTC	CSVEGSLSSYNEQFF
TRBD2	TRBV18	NA	TRBJ2-3	TGTGCCAGCTCACCGGGACTAGAGGCCACAGATACGCAGTATTTT	CASSPGLEATDTQYF